Below, 21 T cell receptor beta chains from the same sample are listed, as sequenced in a study of T cells in Graves' hyperthyroidism and ophthalmopathy. TCR beta CDR3 regions were amplified from RNA transcripts. When the TCR CDR3 underwent first-round RT-PCR, the HTBI primer set was used. TCRdb reanalysed the multiplex PCR reads using MiXCR and keeps one entry per CDR3 protein. The table includes some 460,000 distinct CDR3 sequences, 15% to 19% detected once. Sequencing was performed on blood. These receptors all come from a woman between 18 and 30 years old with Graves' hyperthyroidism.

This clonotype was seen ten or more times. This CDR3 reads CASSLLAGGHNEQFF. CDR3 nucleotide sequence: TGTGCCAGCAGTTTGCTAGCGGGGGGCCACAATGAGCAGTTCTTC. This chain joins TRBV27 and TRBJ2-1; 11 nucleotides agree with TRBD2. The germline V gene has CDR1 MNHEY and CDR2 SMNVEV (reference sequence). CDR3 length: 15 amino acids. V lost 3 bases and J lost 5; bases outside the gene matches: 3.

The chain has TRBV10-1 and TRBJ2-3; perhaps TRBD2 as D (5 bases). Per germline, CDR1 WNHNN and CDR2 SYGVQD (reference sequence). V lost 2 bases and J lost 2, with 11 bases in between. CDR3 size: 15 residues. CDR3: CASSEAGQFTDTQYF. CDR3 sequence (DNA): TGCGCCAGCAGTGAGGCGGGCCAATTCACAGATACGCAGTATTTT.

This clonotype has at least ten counts. The genes are TRBV12-3 or TRBV12-4 and TRBJ2-1; possible D gene TRBD1, 5 bases. CDR3 size: 14 residues. Trimming left V 6 bases short and J 5 bases short, with 14 bases between. CDR3 protein: CASSPYKGNNEQFF. CDR3 nucleotide sequence: TGTGCCAGCAGCCCATACAAGGGGAACAATGAGCAGTTCTTC.

The table lists this clonotype with many counts. V and J are TRBV12-3 or TRBV12-4 and TRBJ1-2, with a possible D match to TRBD1 (5 bases). The CDR3 is 14 amino acids. Trimming removed 7 bases from V and 6 bases from J, with 18 bases in between. DNA for the CDR3: TGTGCCAGCACGGACACCCTCGCGCCCGATGGCTACACCTTC. Residues: CASTDTLAPDGYTF.

In this sample, this clonotype turned up many times. The V and J genes are TRBV5-1 and TRBJ2-3; D gene ambiguous. V lost 0 bases, J lost 5 bases, and 10 bases lay in between. The germline V gene has CDR1 SGHRS and CDR2 YFSETQ. The length of the CDR3 is 14 residues. CDR3 sequence: CASSLGLEIDTQYF. In nucleotides, the CDR3 is TGCGCCAGCAGCTTGGGACTGGAGATAGATACGCAGTATTTT.

In regard to this clonotype: The junction shows a germline mismatch at one end, possibly a read error. CDR3 region: CASSLRLTGGLFF. CDR3 bases: TGTGCCAGCAGCCTACGACTCACCGGGGGGCTGTTTTTT. The rearrangement uses TRBV14 and TRBJ2-2, with a tentative D call TRBD2 (6 bases). The CDR3 runs to 13 residues. CDR1 is SGHDN and CDR2 is FVKESK in the germline V gene.

This chain joins TRBV19 and TRBJ1-2; TRBD1 matches at 11 bases. Germline CDR1 LNHDA, CDR2 SQIVND (reference sequence). This CDR3 is 15 amino acids long. V was pared by 7 bases and J by 5 bases, with 9 bases of the junction left unmatched. The CDR3 DNA is TGTGCCAGTAATCACCCGGGACAGGGGGTGTATGGCTACACCTTC. Its translation: CASNHPGQGVYGYTF.

This clonotype was seen many times. CDR3 nucleotides: TGTGCCAGCTCACCACTGGATAATGAAAAACTGTTTTTT. Translation: CASSPLDNEKLFF. The rearrangement uses TRBV18 and TRBJ1-4; D unresolved. V dropped 1 base and J dropped 4 bases, with 4 bases sitting between them. Germline-derived CDR1 and CDR2 are KGHSH and LQKENI. This CDR3 is built from 13 residues. Variable domain in full (rest from reference TRBV18 and TRBJ1-4): NAGVMQNPRHLVRRRGQEARLRCSPMKGHSHVYWYRQLPEEGLKFMVYLQKENIIDESGMPKERFSAEFPKEGPSILRIQQVVRGDSAAYFCASSPLDNEKLFFGSGTQLSVL.

In its sample, this clonotype was seen once. The chain carries TRBV6-4 and TRBJ2-4, with D possibly matching TRBD2 (7 bases). In germline, CDR1 is MRHNA, CDR2 SNTAGT. CDR3 length: 13 residues. Between the trimmed V and J ends, which lost 4 bases and 8 bases, there was a span of 12 bases. The CDR3 here is CASSVRGGDIQYF. CDR3 bases: TGTGCCAGCAGTGTTAGGGGGGGGGACATTCAGTACTTC.

V and J are TRBV29-1 and TRBJ1-2, with no clear D. CDR1 and CDR2 (germline): SQVTM, ANQGSEA. The ends were cut back, 6 bases at V and 7 bases at J, with 21 bases in the middle. This CDR3 comprises 14 residues. The CDR3, as DNA: TGCAGCGTCCAACCCCAAATCCAGGTTGGTGGCTACACCTTC. This codes for CSVQPQIQVGGYTF.

This clonotype was recorded many times. This sequence joins TRBV28 and TRBJ2-7, with 8 nucleotides matching TRBD2. The germline gives CDR1 MDHEN, CDR2 SYDVKM. The J segment lost 0 bases and the V segment lost 6 bases, leaving 13 bases of the junction unmatched. This CDR3 is built from 17 residues. CDR3 sequence: CASRTPRVAGISYEQYF. The DNA of the CDR3 is TGTGCCAGCAGAACCCCGCGCGTAGCGGGGATCTCCTACGAGCAGTACTTC.

In this sample, this clonotype turned up many times. This chain uses TRBV20-1 with TRBJ2-5, with D perhaps assigned TRBD1 or TRBD2 (6 bases each). V was cut by 4 bases and J by 1 base, with 13 bases left in between. The CDR3 contains 14 residues. Germline values: CDR1 DFQATT, CDR2 SNEGSKA (reference sequence). Here the CDR3 DNA reads TGCAGTGCTAAAAAAGGGGGGTTCCAAGAGACCCAGTACTTC. As protein: CSAKKGGFQETQYF.

Ten or more counts support this clonotype. Here the CDR3 reads CASSDSASGLHEQYF. The CDR3 DNA reads TGCGCCAGCAGTGATTCGGCTAGCGGCTTGCACGAGCAGTACTTC. This chain uses TRBV10-1 with TRBJ2-7; 7 nucleotides match TRBD2. The germline CDR1 and CDR2 sequences are WNHNN and SYGVQD (reference sequence). V was pared by 3 bases and J by 5 bases, with 10 bases of the junction left unmatched. The CDR3 length is 15 residues.

The V gene is TRBV28, the J gene TRBJ2-2; 8 nucleotides match TRBD2. CDR1 and CDR2 (germline): MDHEN, SYDVKM. This CDR3 has 19 residues. The V segment lost 4 bases and the J segment 0 bases; nucleotides outside the gene matches: 13. The CDR3 DNA is TGTGCCAGCAGTTCCTGGGGGGAGCGGGAGATAGCGAACACCGGGGAGCTGTTTTTT. It codes for CASSSWGEREIANTGELFF.

This clonotype was detected only once. This rearrangement joins TRBV11-3 to TRBJ2-7, with 12 bases lining up with TRBD2. Germline V gene data show CDR1 as SGHNT and CDR2 as YENEEA. With V trimmed by 2 bases and J by 0 bases, 8 bases remained unmatched. The CDR3 extends over 18 amino acids. CDR3 in DNA: TGTGCCAGCAGCTTATTCACTAGCGGGGGGCCTAGCTCCTACGAGCAGTACTTC. Translating gives CASSLFTSGGPSSYEQYF.

This clonotype appeared many times. The chain has TRBV13 and TRBJ2-3, with 9 bases identical to TRBD2. CDR1 is PRHDT, CDR2 FYEKMQ, per germline (reference sequence). The CDR3 has 16 amino acids. J gave up 2 bases and V 5 bases, and 8 bases lay outside the gene matches. CDR3 protein: CASSHPTSGPTDTQYF. The CDR3 DNA is TGTGCCAGCAGCCACCCGACTAGCGGACCCACAGATACGCAGTATTTT.

The V call is TRBV18, the J call TRBJ2-1, with D hard to call. The CDR3 loop spans 13 amino acids. Per germline, CDR1 KGHSH and CDR2 LQKENI. V shed 2 bases and J shed 6 bases, with 8 bases lying between them. The CDR3: CASSPGPVNEQFF. The CDR3 bases are TGTGCCAGCTCACCAGGGCCCGTCAATGAGCAGTTCTTC.

This clonotype showed up many times. This chain connects TRBV28 to TRBJ1-4; unclear D gene. The CDR3 is 12 amino acids. Trimming left V 4 bases short and J 8 bases short, with 8 bases between. Germline V CDR1 and CDR2: MDHEN, SYDVKM. CDR3 DNA sequence: TGTGCCAGCAGTTCGGGGAGGGAAAAACTGTTTTTT. Protein product: CASSSGREKLFF.

This clonotype has only one observation. The V gene is TRBV6-1, the J gene TRBJ1-1, with 8 bases identical to TRBD1. From germline, CDR1 is MNHNS and CDR2 SASEGT. J was trimmed by 4 bases and V by 6 bases; bases with no gene match: 10. This CDR3 is 15 amino acids long. CDR3 sequence (DNA): TGTGCCAGCAGCTCCCAGGGGGCGGACGGCACTGAAGCTTTCTTT. Its protein is CASSSQGADGTEAFF.

This clonotype occurred a few times. V usage is TRBV7-3 and J usage is TRBJ2-2; a possible D gene is TRBD2 (5 bases). Germline CDR1 is SGHTA and CDR2 is FQGTGA. Trimming removed 7 bases from V and 6 bases from J, with 12 bases in between. The CDR3 sequence is 13 residues long. The CDR3 bases are TGTGCCAGCAACCATGGAGGCTCCGGGGAGCTGTTTTTT. This gives the protein CASNHGGSGELFF.

This clonotype has only a few counts. Just one base apart from a much larger clone, this may be a read error. The J gene is TRBJ2-7, the V gene TRBV5-1, with a tentative D call TRBD1 (6 bases). V lost 5 bases and J lost 5, with 20 bases in between. This CDR3 contains 15 residues. CDR1 and CDR2 (germline): SGHRS, YFSETQ. The DNA of the CDR3 is TGCGCCAGCAGGGCCGGGGCAGGGGTCCCCAACGAGCAGTACTTC. Amino acids: CASRAGAGVPNEQYF. Variable domain in full (rest from reference TRBV5-1 and TRBJ2-7): KAGVTQTPRYLIKTRGQQVTLSCSPISGHRSVSWYQQTPGQGLQFLFEYFSETQRNKGNFPGRFSGRQFSNSRSEMNVSTLELGDSALYLCASRAGAGVPNEQYFGPGTRLTVT.